This T cell receptor (beta chain) was obtained from a study of technical replicates of blood from several donors. The germline V and J ends were trimmed by 2 bases and 0 bases, with 17 bases remaining between them. This CDR3 spans 17 amino acids. Looked up from germline, CDR1 is SNHLY and CDR2 is FYNNEI. Data came from immunoSEQ multiplex PCR; TCRdb stores just in-frame clones and leaves some out. This table holds around 100,000 clones, just over 95% found once. J is TRBJ2-7 and V is TRBV2; D possibly corresponds to TRBD2 (6 bases). The sequence was collected from a human donor in good health. Material: T cells isolated from PBMCs. The CDR3 spells CASSELFRREVSYEQYF. The DNA for the CDR3 is TGTGCCAGCAGTGAATTGTTTCGGCGGGAAGTCTCCTACGAGCAGTACTTC.